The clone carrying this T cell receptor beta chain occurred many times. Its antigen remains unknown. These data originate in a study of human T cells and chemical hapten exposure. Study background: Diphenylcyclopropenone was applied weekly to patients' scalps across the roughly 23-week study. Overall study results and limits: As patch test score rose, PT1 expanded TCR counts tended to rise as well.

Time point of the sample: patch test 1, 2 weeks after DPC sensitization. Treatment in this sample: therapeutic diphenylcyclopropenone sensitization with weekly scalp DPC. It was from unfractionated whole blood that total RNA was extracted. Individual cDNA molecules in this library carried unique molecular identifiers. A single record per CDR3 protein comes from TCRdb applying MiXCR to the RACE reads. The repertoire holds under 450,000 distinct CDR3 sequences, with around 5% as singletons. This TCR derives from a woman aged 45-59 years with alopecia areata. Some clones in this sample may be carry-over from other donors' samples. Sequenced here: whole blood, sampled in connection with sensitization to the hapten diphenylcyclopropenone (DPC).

The CDR3 DNA follows: TGCAGCGTTGAGGGAGGCGGGCATACAACGCAGTATTTT. Its protein product is CSVEGGGHTTQYF. The gene calls are TRBV29-1 and TRBJ2-3, with D perhaps matching TRBD2 (6 bases). Trimming took 3 bases from V and 9 from J, leaving 16 bases between them. The CDR3 contains 13 residues. Germline CDR1 SQVTM, CDR2 ANQGSEA.